This T cell receptor (beta chain) comes out of a study of post-analysis software for immune sequencing data. Study-wide results and caveats: The study found TRBV5-6, TRBV5-1 and TRBV20-1 among 5 or 6 TRBV segments more frequent in patients than controls.

TCR beta libraries were prepared from cDNA with unique molecular identifiers. TCRdb called the PCR reads again in MiXCR, with one record for every CDR3 protein. Of some 700,000 distinct CDR3 sequences in the sample, 59% are singletons; the top ten hold around 11%. The V and J ends lost 5 bases and 4 bases respectively, with 8 bases between them. This CDR3 contains 11 residues. Germline assignment: CDR1 DFQATT and CDR2 SNEGSKA (reference sequence). Notes on this clonotype: Its antigen is unknown.

Sequencing input: blood. The source is a girl aged 2 to 9 with multiple sclerosis. The chain is built from TRBV20-1 and TRBJ1-2; D gene uncertain. This chain's CDR3 is CSAPAVYGYTF. The CDR3 DNA reads as TGCAGTGCTCCCGCCGTCTATGGCTACACCTTC.